This entry describes one T cell receptor (beta chain). Sequencing was performed with immunoSEQ multiplex PCR; in TCRdb, only in-frame clones are kept and a portion is missing. The sample records tens of thousands of clones, 75% to 95% being singletons. The germline V gene encodes CDR1 SGHRS and CDR2 YFSETQ. V lost 0 bases, J lost 0 bases, and 8 bases lay in between. The CDR3 extends over 15 amino acids. This sample is part of a study of OX40 agonist ivuxolimab in advanced cancers. The sample here was CD4+ or CD8+ T cells sorted from blood, taken in a trial of the OX40 agonist ivuxolimab. The origin of this receptor is an adult with an advanced solid tumor such as melanoma, head and neck, liver or kidney cancer. The chain is built from TRBV5-1 and TRBJ2-3; unclear D gene. The CDR3 region has the DNA TGCGCCAGCAGCTTGGTAGGTGCTAGCACAGATACGCAGTATTTT. Residues: CASSLVGASTDTQYF.